The entry below describes one TCR beta chain. Its target antigen remains unknown. Qualities for individual bases were not recorded, and no much larger clone is one base off. The record originates from a study of shared clonotypes between healthy human individuals (dated by TCRdb to about 2020). General notes on the study: Three men and two women, aged 18 to 49 years, made up the cohort. Libraries were prepared and TCR repertoires were sequenced by different laboratories using diverse techniques, in order to increase sequencing depth and limit assay-specific biases. To estimate repertoire size and how much clonotypes are shared between individuals, the study performed deep sequencing of blood TCR repertoires from five healthy adults. For each donor, three plates each were used for CD4 naive and CD4 memory, two plates were used for CD8 naive, and one plate was used for CD8 memory. Per donor, leukapheresis produced somewhere between about 0.9 and 9.5 billion PBMCs.

Using the deep immunoSEQ assay, TCR CDR3 regions were amplified from genomic DNA by multiplex PCR. Genomic DNA extracted from each cell subset was distributed evenly over all wells of several immunoSEQ 96-well plates, and each plate served as one replicate. For sorted subsets, approximately 200 ng of genomic DNA, equivalent to some 33,000 T cell genomes, went into each replicate PCR. The purified libraries were quantified using a Qubit 3.0 fluorometer, sized with a Bioanalyzer 2100, and then quantified again using the KAPA Library Quantification kit. Every immunoSEQ 96-well plate was sequenced on a dedicated single-read 150-cycle Illumina NextSeq 550 flow cell. Processing in the source paper ran as follows. The immunoSEQ output contained only junctional sequences without quality scores, so filtering could not match that applied to full-length reads. Sequences were annotated with PyIR, a Python wrapper for IgBLAST v1.9, using IMGT germline references to assign V/J genes and CDR3. Reads with weak V/J assignments (E-value above 1e-6), missing CDR3, stop codons, out-of-frame junctions, or ambiguous translated residues were removed. V3J clonotypes were defined as sequences sharing the same inferred V gene, J gene, and CDR3 amino acid sequence. The percentage overlap between two repertoires was calculated by dividing the number of shared unique clonotypes by the size of the smaller repertoire. Repertoire richness was assessed with RTK rarefaction, the Chao1 estimator, and Recon v2.1 estimates of unobserved clonotypes. For all TCRbeta clonotypes obtained by the gDNA method from a few donors, generation probabilities were computed with OLGA. TCRdb carries this immuneACCESS record with in-frame sequences only. Its versions omit some clonotypes, under half of them owing to an unresolved V gene in the studies checked, with the rest unexplained. The DNA was the basis for D and trimming; V, J and clone size are from that table. For this sample there are nearly 1,000,000 clones; about 80% appear just once. The ten most abundant clones make up around 1.5% of the sample.

What the authors observed across the whole study: Pairwise subsampling led to the expectation that sequencing depth would affect the degree of clonotype sharing among donors. Because the study included only a small number of donors, the genetic and exposure-history diversity represented was limited. Compared with non-shared clonotypes, the clonotypes found in all four sorted-subset donors had higher generation probabilities. Naive subsets generally had larger estimated clonotype richness than memory subsets did. Rarefaction of sorted-subset datasets indicated incomplete sequencing despite the large sequencing depth. About 5% of naive CD4, around 4% of naive CD8, 2% to 2.5% of memory CD4, and 0.35% to 0.4% of memory CD8 clonotypes were shared across several donors. Sampling was restricted to blood, and TCR repertoires in tissue are likely to differ from TCR repertoires in blood.

The donors were healthy, HIV-negative adults who had no recently reported acute infections or vaccinations. Only Caucasian adults living in Nashville, Tennessee, USA were represented among the donors. Magnetic negative selection was used to enrich CD4+ T cells, after which naive cells were positively selected on CD45RA and the negative fraction became the memory subset. Blood was collected by leukapheresis, and PBMCs were isolated by Ficoll-Histopaque density gradient centrifugation and then cryopreserved in liquid nitrogen vapor phase. Purity and quantity of every magnetically sorted T cell population were checked by analytical flow cytometry. From each sorted fraction, genomic DNA was isolated and quantified by UV absorbance on a Nanodrop 2000c. The CDR3 starts with the cysteine, ends with the phenylalanine, and has 15 residues. Left in the record is the CDR3 DNA by itself, 45 bases read in frame from the first base. Trimming removed 5 bases from V and 3 bases from J, leaving 14 bases between the germline ends. Per the germline V gene (reference sequence), LNHDA is the CDR1 and SQIVND is the CDR2.

What was sequenced was memory CD4+ T cells sorted from blood. Explained via the paper, the cell subset or site label denotes: CD45RA-negative fraction. The V and J segments used are TRBV19 and TRBJ1-5; there is no confident call for the D gene. The clonotype was recovered from a man aged 18 to 29 in good health. The DNA sequence is TGTGCCAGTAGTCCGCGACGGAGAGACAATCAGCCCCAGCATTTT. It codes for CASSPRRRDNQPQHF.